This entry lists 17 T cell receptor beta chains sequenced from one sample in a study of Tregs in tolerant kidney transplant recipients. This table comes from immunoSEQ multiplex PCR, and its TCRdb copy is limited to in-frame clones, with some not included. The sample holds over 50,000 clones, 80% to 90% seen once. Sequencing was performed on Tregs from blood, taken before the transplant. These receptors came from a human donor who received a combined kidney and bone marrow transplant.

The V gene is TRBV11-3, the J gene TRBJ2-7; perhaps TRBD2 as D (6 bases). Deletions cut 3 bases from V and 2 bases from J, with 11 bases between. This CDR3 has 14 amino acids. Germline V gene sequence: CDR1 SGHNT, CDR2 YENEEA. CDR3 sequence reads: CASSLSSGTYEQYF. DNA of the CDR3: TGTGCCAGCAGCTTGAGTAGCGGCACCTACGAGCAGTACTTC.

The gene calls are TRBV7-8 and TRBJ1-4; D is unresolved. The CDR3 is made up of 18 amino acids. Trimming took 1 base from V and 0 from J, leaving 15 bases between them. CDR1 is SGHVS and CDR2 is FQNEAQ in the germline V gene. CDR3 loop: CASSLGHAEEATNEKLFF. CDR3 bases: TGTGCCAGCAGCTTAGGGCATGCAGAGGAGGCAACTAATGAAAAACTGTTTTTT.

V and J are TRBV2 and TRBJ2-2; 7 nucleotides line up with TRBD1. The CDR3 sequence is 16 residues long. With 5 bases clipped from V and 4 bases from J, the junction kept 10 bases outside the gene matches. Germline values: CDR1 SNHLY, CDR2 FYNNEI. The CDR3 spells CASSRQGLDGTGELFF. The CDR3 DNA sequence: TGTGCCAGCAGTAGACAGGGTTTGGATGGCACCGGGGAGCTGTTTTTT.

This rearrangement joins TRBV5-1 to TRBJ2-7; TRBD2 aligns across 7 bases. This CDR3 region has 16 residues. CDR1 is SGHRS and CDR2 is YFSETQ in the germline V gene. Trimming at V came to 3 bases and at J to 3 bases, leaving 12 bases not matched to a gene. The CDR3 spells CASSWAGATVGYEQYF. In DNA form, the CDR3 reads TGCGCCAGCAGCTGGGCGGGAGCAACTGTCGGCTACGAGCAGTACTTC. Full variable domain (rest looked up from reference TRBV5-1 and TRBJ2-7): KAGVTQTPRYLIKTRGQQVTLSCSPISGHRSVSWYQQTPGQGLQFLFEYFSETQRNKGNFPGRFSGRQFSNSRSEMNVSTLELGDSALYLCASSWAGATVGYEQYFGPGTRLTVT.

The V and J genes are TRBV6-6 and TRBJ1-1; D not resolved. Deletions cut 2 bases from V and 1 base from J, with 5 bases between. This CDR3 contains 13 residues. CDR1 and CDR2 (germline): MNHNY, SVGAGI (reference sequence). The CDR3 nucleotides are TGTGCCAGCAGTTACAAGACGAACACTGAAGCTTTCTTT. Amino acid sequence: CASSYKTNTEAFF.

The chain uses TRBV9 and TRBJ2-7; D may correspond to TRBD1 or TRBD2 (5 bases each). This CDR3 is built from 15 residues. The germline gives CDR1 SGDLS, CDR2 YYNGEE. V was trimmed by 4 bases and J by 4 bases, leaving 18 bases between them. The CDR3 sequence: CASSPGTRSLYEQYF. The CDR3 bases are TGTGCCAGCAGCCCCGGGACGCGGAGCCTTTACGAGCAGTACTTC.

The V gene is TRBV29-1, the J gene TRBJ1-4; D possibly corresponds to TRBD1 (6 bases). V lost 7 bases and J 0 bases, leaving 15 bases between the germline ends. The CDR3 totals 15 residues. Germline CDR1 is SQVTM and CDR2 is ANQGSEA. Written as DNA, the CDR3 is TGCAGCGCTATCAACAGGGCCTCAACTAATGAAAAACTGTTTTTT. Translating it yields CSAINRASTNEKLFF.

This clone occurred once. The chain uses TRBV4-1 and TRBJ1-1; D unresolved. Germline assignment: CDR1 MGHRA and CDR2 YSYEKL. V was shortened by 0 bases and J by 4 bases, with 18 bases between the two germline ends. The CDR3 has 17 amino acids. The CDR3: CASSQDLFLEGVTEAFF. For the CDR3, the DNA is TGCGCCAGCAGCCAAGATCTTTTCCTGGAGGGCGTCACTGAAGCTTTCTTT.

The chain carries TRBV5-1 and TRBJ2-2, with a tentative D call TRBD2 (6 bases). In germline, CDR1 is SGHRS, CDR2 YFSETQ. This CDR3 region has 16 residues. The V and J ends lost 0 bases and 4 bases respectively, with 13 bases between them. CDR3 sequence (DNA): TGCGCCAGCAGCTTGGCAGGCGGGGTATCCACCGGGGAGCTGTTTTTT. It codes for CASSLAGGVSTGELFF.

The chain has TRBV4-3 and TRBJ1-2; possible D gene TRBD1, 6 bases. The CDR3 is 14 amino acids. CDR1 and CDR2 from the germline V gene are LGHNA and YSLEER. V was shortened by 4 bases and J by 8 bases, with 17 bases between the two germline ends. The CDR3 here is CASSPGQDRRGYTF. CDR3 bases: TGCGCCAGCAGCCCGGGTCAAGACAGGAGAGGCTACACCTTC.

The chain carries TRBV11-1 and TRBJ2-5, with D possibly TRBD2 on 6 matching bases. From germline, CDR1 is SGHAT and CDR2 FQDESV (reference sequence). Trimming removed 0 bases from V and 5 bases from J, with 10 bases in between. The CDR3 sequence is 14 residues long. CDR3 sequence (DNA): TGTGCCAGCAGCTTAGCCCGACTAGGGGAGACCCAGTACTTC. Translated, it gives CASSLARLGETQYF.

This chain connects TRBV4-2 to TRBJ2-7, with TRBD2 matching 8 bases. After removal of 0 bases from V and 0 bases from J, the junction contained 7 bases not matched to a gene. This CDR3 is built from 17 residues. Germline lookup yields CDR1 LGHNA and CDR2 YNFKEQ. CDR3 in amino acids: CASSQEGSGGSSYEQYF. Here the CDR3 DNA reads TGTGCCAGCAGCCAAGAAGGAAGCGGGGGAAGCTCCTACGAGCAGTACTTC.

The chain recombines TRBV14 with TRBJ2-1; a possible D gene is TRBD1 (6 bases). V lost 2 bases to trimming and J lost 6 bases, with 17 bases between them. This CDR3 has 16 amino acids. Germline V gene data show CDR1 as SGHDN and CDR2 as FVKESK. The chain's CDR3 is CASSQLRGFGINEQFF. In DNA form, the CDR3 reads TGTGCCAGCAGCCAACTTAGGGGGTTTGGCATCAATGAGCAGTTCTTC.

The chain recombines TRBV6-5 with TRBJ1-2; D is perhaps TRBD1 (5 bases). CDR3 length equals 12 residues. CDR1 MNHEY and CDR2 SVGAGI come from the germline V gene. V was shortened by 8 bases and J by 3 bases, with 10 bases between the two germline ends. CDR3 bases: TGTGCCAGCGGGGGGGTGGACTATGGCTACACCTTC. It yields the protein CASGGVDYGYTF.

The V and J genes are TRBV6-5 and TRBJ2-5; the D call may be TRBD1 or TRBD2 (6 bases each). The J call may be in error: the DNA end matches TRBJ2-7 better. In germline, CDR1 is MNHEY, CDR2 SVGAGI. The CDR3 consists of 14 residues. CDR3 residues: CASTPPGAPYEQYF. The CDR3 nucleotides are TGTGCCAGCACCCCTCCGGGGGCTCCCTACGAGCAGTACTTC.

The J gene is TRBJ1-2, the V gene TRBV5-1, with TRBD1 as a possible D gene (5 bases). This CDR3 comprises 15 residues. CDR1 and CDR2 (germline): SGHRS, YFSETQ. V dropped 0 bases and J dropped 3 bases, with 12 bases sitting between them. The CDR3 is CASSLAEGWDYGYTF. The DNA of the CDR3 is TGCGCCAGCAGCTTGGCCGAGGGGTGGGACTATGGCTACACCTTC.

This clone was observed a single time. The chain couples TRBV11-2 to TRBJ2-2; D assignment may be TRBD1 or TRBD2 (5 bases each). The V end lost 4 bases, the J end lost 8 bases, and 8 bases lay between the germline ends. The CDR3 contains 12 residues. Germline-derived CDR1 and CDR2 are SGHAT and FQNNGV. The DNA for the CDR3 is TGTGCCAGCAGCTCCGGGGCTGGGGAGCTGTTTTTT. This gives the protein CASSSGAGELFF.